The present T cell receptor beta chain was sequenced within a study of blood T cell repertoires in COVID-19. Across the whole study: Acute and convalescent COVID-19 specimens originated in the United States, Italy and Spain. In each case, the material was cDNA or gDNA derived from T cells, B-cell-depleted T cells, or PBMCs.

Original processing methods: Estimates of nucleated cell counts were drawn from the amplification of reference gene primers. Sequencing was performed with immunoSEQ multiplex PCR; in TCRdb, only in-frame clones are kept and a portion is missing. That table furnishes V, J and clone size, whereas the DNA furnished D and trimming. The sample lists about 47,000 clones; roughly four fifths were seen once. Sequenced input: peripheral blood. The sequence was collected from a man between 60 and 70 years old with active COVID-19.

DNA for the CDR3: TGTGCCAGCAGCTTAGATCGGGGACACTACAATGAGCAGTTCTTC. Amino acids: CASSLDRGHYNEQFF. The chain employs TRBV11-3 and TRBJ2-1; tentative D call: TRBD1 (6 bases). This CDR3 is 15 amino acids long. Trimming removed 0 bases from V and 3 bases from J, with 9 bases in between. The germline CDR1 and CDR2 sequences are SGHNT and YENEEA.